Listed here are 24 T cell receptor beta chains from one sample, sequenced in a study of Graves' ophthalmopathy and Graves' hyperthyroidism. Amplified TCR beta CDR3 regions were obtained using RNA transcripts as template. RT-PCR in the first round used HTBI primers; a second-round multiplex PCR followed. TCRdb reprocessed the multiplex PCR reads with MiXCR, giving one entry per CDR3 protein. The table shows 580,000 or so distinct CDR3 sequences, with 35% to 40% occurring only once. Sequencing used peripheral blood or thyroid tissue (not recorded which). These receptors were collected from an adult man with Graves' hyperthyroidism.

This clonotype occurred many times. The J gene is TRBJ1-2, the V gene TRBV6-1; tentative D call: TRBD1 (5 bases). Germline lookup yields CDR1 MNHNS and CDR2 SASEGT. This CDR3 region has 13 residues. Trimming removed 3 bases at V and 3 bases at J, with 8 bases between. The chain's CDR3 is CASSDPGHYGYTF. For the CDR3, the DNA is TGTGCCAGCAGTGATCCGGGACACTATGGCTACACCTTC.

The chain employs TRBV24-1 and TRBJ2-5; D may be TRBD1 (6 bases). Trimming stripped 4 bases from V and 9 bases from J, with 17 bases between. Germline V gene lookup returns CDR1 KGHDR and CDR2 SFDVKD. This CDR3 has 14 residues. CDR3 loop: CATSEPGQNQPQYF. The CDR3 region has the DNA TGTGCCACCAGTGAGCCCGGACAGAATCAGCCCCAGTACTTC.

The chain couples TRBV7-2 to TRBJ1-5; 7 bases line up with TRBD1. CDR1 and CDR2 from the germline V gene are SGHTA and FQGNSA. V gave up 5 bases and J gave up 13 bases; unmatched junction bases: 8. The CDR3 spans 12 residues. CDR3: CASSLTADRQHF. The CDR3 nucleotides read TGTGCCAGCAGCCTCACGGCGGACAGGCAGCATTTT.

This clonotype was detected a few times. V and J are TRBV9 and TRBJ2-2; 11 bases map to TRBD2. J was trimmed by 7 bases and V by 3 bases; bases with no gene match: 8. The CDR3 loop spans 16 amino acids. Germline V lookup: CDR1 SGDLS, CDR2 YYNGEE. DNA for the CDR3: TGTGCCAGCAGCGAACTAGCGGGAGCAGGCGGCGGGGAGCTGTTTTTT. This sequence encodes CASSELAGAGGGELFF.

The sample holds many counts of this clonotype. The chain couples TRBV2 to TRBJ1-2; D unresolved. Germline-derived CDR1 and CDR2 are SNHLY and FYNNEI. V dropped 3 bases and J dropped 3 bases, with 11 bases sitting between them. The CDR3 extends over 14 amino acids. CDR3 DNA sequence: TGTGCCAGCAGTGAGTCGGCCGCCTACTATGGCTACACCTTC. Its translation: CASSESAAYYGYTF.

Regarding this clonotype: The CDR3 does not end in the conserved phenylalanine or tryptophan, so this is likely a read error. The V and J genes are TRBV15 and TRBJ2-5; D gene unclear. This CDR3 is built from 17 residues. CDR1 and CDR2 from the germline V gene are LNHNV and YYDKDF (reference sequence). As DNA, the CDR3 is TGTGCCACCAGCAGAGCAGCAGGCGTGCTAGGGCAAGACACCCAGTACTCC. This encodes CATSRAAGVLGQDTQYS.

Ten or more counts support this clonotype. J is TRBJ1-5 and V is TRBV7-8; possible D gene TRBD1, 5 bases. The V gene's germline CDR1 is SGHVS and CDR2 FQNEAQ. Deletions cut 5 bases from V and 3 bases from J, with 8 bases between. This CDR3 is 13 amino acids long. CDR3 amino acids: CASSAGVNQPQHF. In nucleotides, the CDR3 is TGTGCCAGCAGCGCGGGGGTCAATCAGCCCCAGCATTTT.

V and J are TRBV29-1 and TRBJ2-5, with TRBD1 matching 7 bases. Germline CDR1 and CDR2: SQVTM and ANQGSEA. This CDR3 region has 14 residues. V shed 3 bases and J 1 base; nucleotides not matched to a gene: 5. The CDR3 is CSVDRGTAQETQYF. CDR3 DNA sequence: TGCAGCGTTGACAGGGGGACGGCCCAAGAGACCCAGTACTTC.

Turning to this clonotype: A junction end diverges from the germline sequence, so it may reflect a read error. The chain carries TRBV29-1 and TRBJ1-2; TRBD1 agrees at 7 bases. There are 11 residues in the CDR3. The V gene's germline CDR1 is SQVTM and CDR2 ANQGSEA. The CDR3 here is CGVGRGYGYTF. The CDR3 nucleotides read TGCGGCGTTGGCAGGGGGTATGGCTACACCTTC. Drawing the rest from reference TRBV29-1 and TRBJ1-2, the complete variable domain is SAVISQKPSRDICQRGTSLTIQCQVDSQVTMMFWYRQQPGQSLTLIATANQGSEATYESGFVIDKFPISRPNLTFSTLTVSNMSPEDSSIYLCGVGRGYGYTFGSGTRLTVV.

J is TRBJ2-5 and V is TRBV7-2; the D gene is possibly TRBD2 (6 bases). The DNA end is a closer match to TRBJ2-1, so the J assignment may be wrong. Germline CDR1 SGHTA, CDR2 FQGNSA. The CDR3 length is 18 residues. CDR3 in amino acids: CASSPSRRDWDPHNEQFF. The CDR3 coding sequence is TGTGCCAGCAGCCCCTCCAGGCGGGACTGGGACCCTCACAATGAGCAGTTCTTC.

This chain joins TRBV10-3 and TRBJ2-5; D tentatively reads TRBD1 or TRBD2 (6 bases each). The CDR3 loop spans 13 amino acids. Germline CDR1 is ENHRY and CDR2 is SYGVKD. Trimming removed 5 bases from V and 5 bases from J, with 12 bases in between. CDR3 protein: CAISYGGMETQYF. In DNA, the CDR3 is TGTGCCATCAGTTACGGGGGCATGGAGACCCAGTACTTC.

In this sample, this clonotype turned up a few times. This may be a read error, as it is one base from a much larger clone. V and J are TRBV19 and TRBJ2-5; 8 bases map to TRBD1. Germline V lookup: CDR1 LNHDA, CDR2 SQIVND (reference sequence). This CDR3 has 13 amino acids. In DNA form, the CDR3 reads TGTGCCAGTAGATCGGGACAGGCTGAGACCCAGCACTTC. Residues: CASRSGQAETQHF.

With respect to this clonotype: This may arise from a read error, as a much more abundant clone is one base away. This chain uses TRBV6-2 or TRBV6-3 with TRBJ1-5; D gene uncertain. The V end lost 4 bases, the J end lost 5 bases, and 9 bases lay between the germline ends. The germline CDR1 and CDR2 sequences are MNHEY and SVGEGT. The CDR3 has 13 residues. The CDR3 region is CASSFHGDQPQHF. CDR3 DNA: TGTGCCAGCAGTTTTCACGGCGATCAGCCCCAGCATTTT.

This clonotype was counted at least ten times. The chain links TRBV5-8 to TRBJ2-2; D not certain. Germline values: CDR1 SGHTS, CDR2 YDEGEE. V was cut by 4 bases and J by 0 bases, with 13 bases left in between. This CDR3 comprises 16 residues. DNA for the CDR3: TGTGCCAGCAGCCGTGGTGGCCTAGCGAACACCGGGGAGCTGTTTTTT. Its protein product is CASSRGGLANTGELFF.

This clonotype showed up just a few times. The CDR3 region is CASSYMAYNSPLHF. DNA of the CDR3: TGTGCCAGCAGTTATATGGCCTATAATTCACCCCTCCACTTT. The chain has TRBV6-6 and TRBJ1-6; D is undetermined. This CDR3 region has 14 residues. V lost 3 bases and J lost 2, with 5 bases in between. Germline CDR1 is MNHNY and CDR2 is SVGAGI (reference sequence).

This clonotype was recorded many times. The chain employs TRBV10-2 and TRBJ2-5; weak D call: TRBD1 (6 bases). With 4 bases removed from V and 4 bases from J, the gap between germline ends came to 13 bases. The CDR3 contains 14 residues. CDR1 is WSHSY, CDR2 SAAADI, per germline. The DNA of the CDR3 is TGCGCCAGCAGTGGGACAGCAGAAAGAGAGACCCAGTACTTC. Translated: CASSGTAERETQYF.

The V call is TRBV9, the J call TRBJ2-7; 12 bases match TRBD2. The ends lost 5 bases at V and 2 bases at J; junction bases unmatched: 14. Germline-derived CDR1 and CDR2 are SGDLS and YYNGEE. This CDR3 is 18 amino acids long. CDR3 amino acids: CASSYPSTSGRIAYEQYF. CDR3 sequence (DNA): TGTGCCAGCAGTTACCCCTCGACTAGCGGGAGAATCGCCTACGAGCAGTACTTC.

In its sample, this clonotype was seen many times. This rearrangement joins TRBV19 to TRBJ1-6, with 9 bases aligning to TRBD1. With 5 bases clipped from V and 8 bases from J, the junction kept 7 bases outside the gene matches. CDR3 length: 15 residues. Germline V lookup: CDR1 LNHDA, CDR2 SQIVND (reference sequence). The CDR3 DNA reads as TGTGCCAGTAGTTCCGACAGGGGGTCTTATTCACCCCTCCACTTT. As protein: CASSSDRGSYSPLHF.

The CDR3 protein is CASSLVRAGDNSPLHF. The CDR3 nucleotides are TGTGCCAGCAGCTTAGTTAGGGCAGGGGATAATTCACCCCTCCACTTT. The chain combines TRBV7-2 with TRBJ1-6; a possible D gene is TRBD1 (6 bases). Trimming removed 1 base from V and 5 bases from J, with 12 bases in between. CDR1 is SGHTA and CDR2 is FQGNSA in the germline V gene. The CDR3 totals 16 residues.

The gene calls are TRBV10-3 and TRBJ2-5, with a weak D call TRBD2 (6 bases). This CDR3 is built from 15 residues. Germline V lookup: CDR1 ENHRY, CDR2 SYGVKD. V was trimmed by 11 bases and J by 5 bases, leaving 24 bases between them. The CDR3 is CAWSVFWGEQETQYF. The CDR3 bases are TGTGCCTGGAGTGTCTTTTGGGGGGAGCAGGAGACCCAGTACTTC.

The rearrangement joins TRBV19 to TRBJ2-7; D gene uncertain. The CDR3 is 14 residues long. The V and J ends lost 3 bases and 4 bases respectively, with 13 bases between them. Germline V gene sequence: CDR1 LNHDA, CDR2 SQIVND (reference sequence). Here the CDR3 DNA reads TGTGCCAGTAGTATCACGTGGGCTACATACGAGCAGTACTTC. It yields the protein CASSITWATYEQYF.

About this clonotype itself: Possible read error: a much larger clone is one base away. The chain employs TRBV12-5 and TRBJ1-5; the match to TRBD1 covers 7 bases. The CDR3 extends over 15 amino acids. The V gene's germline CDR1 is LGHNT and CDR2 FRNRAP. The CDR3 here is CASGWSGGSNQPRHF. The CDR3 nucleotides are TGTGCTAGTGGTTGGTCAGGGGGTAGCAATCAGCCCCGGCATTTT.

The CDR3 bases are TGTGCCACCAGCAGAGGGGCAGGGGCCCCACATGGCTACACCTTC. Translation: CATSRGAGAPHGYTF. The chain combines TRBV15 with TRBJ1-2, with D perhaps TRBD1 (6 bases). Germline CDR1 LNHNV, CDR2 YYDKDF (reference sequence). The CDR3 loop spans 15 amino acids. Trimming left V 1 base short and J 6 bases short, with 15 bases between.

This chain joins TRBV7-6 and TRBJ2-5; D is unclear. V was clipped by 5 bases and J by 5 bases, with 18 bases between them. Germline V CDR1 and CDR2: SGHVS, FNYEAQ. This CDR3 is 15 amino acids long. CDR3 in DNA: TGTGCCAGCAGCCACGACCTCACCGCCAGGGAGACCCAGTACTTC. This encodes CASSHDLTARETQYF. Full variable domain (rest looked up from reference TRBV7-6 and TRBJ2-5): GAGVSQSPRYKVTKRGQDVALRCDPISGHVSLYWYRQALGQGPEFLTYFNYEAQQDKSGLPNDRFSAERPEGSISTLTIQRTEQRDSAMYRCASSHDLTARETQYFGPGTRLLVL.